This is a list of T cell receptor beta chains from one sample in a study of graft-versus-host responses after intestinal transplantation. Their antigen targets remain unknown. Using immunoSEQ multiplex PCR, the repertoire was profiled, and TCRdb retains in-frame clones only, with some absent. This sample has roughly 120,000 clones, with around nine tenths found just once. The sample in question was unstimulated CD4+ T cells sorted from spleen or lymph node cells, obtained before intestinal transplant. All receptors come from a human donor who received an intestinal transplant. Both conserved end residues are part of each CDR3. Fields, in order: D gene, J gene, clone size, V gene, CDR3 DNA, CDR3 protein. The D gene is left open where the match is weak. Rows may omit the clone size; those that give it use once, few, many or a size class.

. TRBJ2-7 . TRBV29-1 TGCAGCGTTGCGTGGCGTCAGCGGTTCTCCTACGAGCAGTACTTC CSVAWRQRFSYEQYF
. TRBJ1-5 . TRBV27 TGTGCCAGCAGTTTAATTTTTTCGGGTCAGCCCCAGCATTTT CASSLIFSGQPQHF
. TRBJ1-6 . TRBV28 TGTGCCAGCTCAGGGGAAACCTATAATTCACCCCTCCACTTT CASSGETYNSPLHF
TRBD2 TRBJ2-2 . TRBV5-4 TGTGCCAGCAGCTTGGGACTAGCGGGAGTGATCGGGGAGCTGTTTTTT CASSLGLAGVIGELFF
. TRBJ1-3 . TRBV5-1 TGCGCCAGCAGCTTGGACGGGAGCTCTGGAAACACCATATATTTT CASSLDGSSGNTIYF
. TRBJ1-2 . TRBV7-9 TGTGCCAGCAGCTTATACGGGATCGGTGGCTACACCTTC CASSLYGIGGYTF
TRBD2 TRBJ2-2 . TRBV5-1 TGCGCCAGCAGCCCCACTAGCGGGAGTGACAACACCGGGGAGCTGTTTTTT CASSPTSGSDNTGELFF
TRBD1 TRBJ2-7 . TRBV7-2 TGTGCCAGCAGCTTAGTTCCCCCGGACAGGGGGTACGAGCAGTACTTC CASSLVPPDRGYEQYF
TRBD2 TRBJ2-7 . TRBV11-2 TGTGCCAGCAGCACTCGGACTAGCGGGATGAACGAGCAGTACTTC CASSTRTSGMNEQYF
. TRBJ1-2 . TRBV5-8 TGTGCCAGCAGCTTGGTAGGCAGGGGTCGATGCTACACCTTC CASSLVGRGRCYTF
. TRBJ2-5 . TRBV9 TGTGCCAGCAGCGTAGCAGGGGCAGGGATGCAGACCCAGTACTTC CASSVAGAGMQTQYF
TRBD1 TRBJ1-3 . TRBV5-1 TGCGCCAGCAGCTTGGAGGGACAGGGTAACGGAAACACCATATATTTT CASSLEGQGNGNTIYF
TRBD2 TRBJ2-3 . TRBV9 TGTGCCAGCAGCGTAGCTGGGGCTAGCGGGTACACAGATACGCAGTATTTT CASSVAGASGYTDTQYF
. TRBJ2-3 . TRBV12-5 TGTGCTAGTGGCAGGCTTAGCACAGATACGCAGTATTTT CASGRLSTDTQYF
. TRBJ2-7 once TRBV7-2 TGTGCCAGCAGCCTACTTAGCCTACTCAACGAGCAGTACTTC CASSLLSLLNEQYF
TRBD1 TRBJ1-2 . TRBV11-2 TGTGCCACTACACAGGGGATGGATGGCTACACCTTC CATTQGMDGYTF
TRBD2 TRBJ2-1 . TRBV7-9 TGTGCCAGCAGCTCTAGCGGGGACCCCTACAATGAGCAGTTCTTC CASSSSGDPYNEQFF
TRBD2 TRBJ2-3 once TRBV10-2 TGCGCCAGCAGTAGCGGGGGGCCAGATACGCAGTATTTT CASSSGGPDTQYF
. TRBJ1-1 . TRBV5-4 TGTGCCAGCAGCCCAGGACAAGGGAACACTGAAGCTTTCTTT CASSPGQGNTEAFF
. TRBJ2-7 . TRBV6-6 TGTGCCAGCAGTTACCCACCGTACGAGCAGTACTTC CASSYPPYEQYF
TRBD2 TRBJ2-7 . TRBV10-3 TGTGCCATCCTTCCTACTAGCGGCGGGGGTGAGCAGTACTTC CAILPTSGGGEQYF
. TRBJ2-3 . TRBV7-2 TGTGCCAGCAGCTTAGGGGGGGGGCTTATCACAGATACGCAGTATTTT CASSLGGGLITDTQYF
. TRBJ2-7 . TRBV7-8 TGTGCCAGCAGCTTAGCAGTGCTAGCCTACGAGCAGTACTTC CASSLAVLAYEQYF
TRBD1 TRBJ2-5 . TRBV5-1 TGCGCCAGCAGCCCGGGACAGGGACGCGAGACCCAGTACTTC CASSPGQGRETQYF
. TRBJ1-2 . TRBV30 TGTGCCTGGGGAGGCCGAATCGTAGCACACTATGGCTACACCTTC CAWGGRIVAHYGYTF
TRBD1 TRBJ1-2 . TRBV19 TGTGCCAGTACTGACAGGGATTATGGCTACACCTTC CASTDRDYGYTF
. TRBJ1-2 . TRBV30 TGTGCCTGGAGTGTACGGACTTTCTATGGCTACACCTTC CAWSVRTFYGYTF
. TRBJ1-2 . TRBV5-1 TGCGCCAGCAGCTTGGTCGGGAGCTATGGCTACACCTTC CASSLVGSYGYTF
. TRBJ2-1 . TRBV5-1 TGCGCCAGCCGAGACTTCTACAATGAGCAGTTCTTC CASRDFYNEQFF
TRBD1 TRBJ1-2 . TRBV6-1 TGTGCCAGCAGTAGCCCCCGACAGGGTGCCTATGGCTACACCTTC CASSSPRQGAYGYTF
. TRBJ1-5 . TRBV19 TGTGCCAGTAGCAAGGGGCAGGGTAATCAGCCCCAGCATTTT CASSKGQGNQPQHF
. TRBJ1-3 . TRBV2 TGTGCCAGCAGCGAAACAGTTGGGCCACTCTATTTT CASSETVGPLYF
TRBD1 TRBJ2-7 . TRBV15 TGTGCCACCAGCAGGGACAGGGGGAACGAGCAGTACTTC CATSRDRGNEQYF
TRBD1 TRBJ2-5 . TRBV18 TGTGCCAGCTCACCACCTTCAGGGGGCCGCGAGACCCAGTACTTC CASSPPSGGRETQYF
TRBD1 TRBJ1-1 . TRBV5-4 TGTGCCAGCAGCTCCTCTGACACAGGGGGCACTGAAGCTTTCTTT CASSSSDTGGTEAFF
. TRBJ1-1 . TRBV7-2 TGTGCCAGCAGCTTATCAGGGAACGGTGAAGCTTTCTTT CASSLSGNGEAFF
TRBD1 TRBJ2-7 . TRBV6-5 TGTGCCAGCAGTCGATTCCGGGACAGTTCCTACGAGCAGTACTTC CASSRFRDSSYEQYF
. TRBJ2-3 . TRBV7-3 TGTGCCAGCAGCTTAACACCGGGCACAGATACGCAGTATTTT CASSLTPGTDTQYF
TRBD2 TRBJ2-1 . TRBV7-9 TGTGCCAGCAGCTTAGCGCGGGGGGGGTGGCTCAATGAGCAGTTCTTC CASSLARGGWLNEQFF
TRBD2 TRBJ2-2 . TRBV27 TGTGCCAGCATGGGGATAGCGGGCCGCCGGAGGACCGGGGAGCTGTTTTTT CASMGIAGRRRTGELFF
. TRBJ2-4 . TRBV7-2 TGTGCCAGCAGCGTTGCGGGAGCCAAAAACATTCAGTACTTC CASSVAGAKNIQYF
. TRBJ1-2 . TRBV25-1 TGTGCCAGCCCCGGTCTGAATGGCTACACCTTC CASPGLNGYTF
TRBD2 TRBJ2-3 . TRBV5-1 TGCGCCAGCAGCCTGGGACTAGCGGGAGGGGATACGCAGTATTTT CASSLGLAGGDTQYF
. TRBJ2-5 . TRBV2 TGTGCCAGCAACAGGAAGGGGGAGACCCAGTACTTC CASNRKGETQYF
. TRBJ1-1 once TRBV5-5 TGTGCCAGCAGCTTGACCCCCACAACGCAGGGTTTCACTGAAGCTTTCTTT CASSLTPTTQGFTEAFF